These 20 T cell receptor beta chains were all obtained from the same sample, sequenced in a study of cytotoxic CD8 clonotypes in ibrutinib-treated CLL. Clones were sequenced by immunoSEQ multiplex PCR, and TCRdb holds only the in-frame ones, with some missing. The profile shows about 74,000 clones, 70% to 90% of them singletons. The source material was PBMCs, sampled at disease progression, from a patient treated with ibrutinib. Every receptor here comes from a human donor with chronic lymphocytic leukemia.

The gene calls are TRBV4-2 and TRBJ2-1, with D unclear. The germline V gene encodes CDR1 LGHNA and CDR2 YNFKEQ. There are 13 residues in the CDR3. Trimming left V 0 bases short and J 5 bases short, with 5 bases between. CDR3 DNA sequence: TGTGCCAGCAGCCAAGAGTTTCACAATGAGCAGTTCTTC. It is translated as CASSQEFHNEQFF.

The chain links TRBV4-2 to TRBJ2-5; 10 bases align to TRBD2. In germline, CDR1 is LGHNA, CDR2 YNFKEQ. V dropped 4 bases and J dropped 5; count of bases not matched to a gene: 7. This CDR3 has 15 amino acids. The CDR3 is CASSRGLAGVETQYF. CDR3 DNA: TGTGCCAGCAGCCGAGGGCTAGCGGGAGTGGAGACCCAGTACTTC.

The V and J genes are TRBV2 and TRBJ1-1; D perhaps matches TRBD1 (5 bases). The germline V and J ends were trimmed by 7 bases and 6 bases, with 12 bases remaining between them. Germline V gives CDR1 SNHLY, CDR2 FYNNEI. CDR3 length: 12 amino acids. For the CDR3, the DNA is TGTGCCAGCACGATCGGGGGTGCTGAAGCTTTCTTT. This sequence encodes CASTIGGAEAFF.

The CDR3 protein is CASSLPTTGGTEAFF. CDR3 bases: TGTGCCAGCAGCTTGCCCACAACAGGGGGGACTGAAGCTTTCTTT. The chain combines TRBV11-2 with TRBJ1-1; 8 nucleotides match TRBD1. CDR1 SGHAT and CDR2 FQNNGV come from the germline V gene. V shed 3 bases and J 5 bases; nucleotides not matched to a gene: 8. The CDR3 is 15 residues long. The variable domain in full, completed from reference TRBV11-2 and TRBJ1-1, reads EAGVAQSPRYKIIEKRQSVAFWCNPISGHATLYWYQQILGQGPKLLIQFQNNGVVDDSQLPKDRFSAERLKGVDSTLKIQPAKLEDSAVYLCASSLPTTGGTEAFFGQGTRLTVV.

This sequence joins TRBV5-6 and TRBJ2-1; D perhaps matches TRBD1 (5 bases). This CDR3 has 13 amino acids. Germline V gives CDR1 SGHDT, CDR2 YYEEEE. The V and J ends lost 0 bases and 9 bases respectively, with 10 bases between them. The CDR3 region has the DNA TGTGCCAGCAGCTTGGCCTGGGGCGGTGAGCAGTTCTTC. Translation: CASSLAWGGEQFF.

The genes are TRBV19 and TRBJ2-7; TRBD1 agrees at 7 bases. The CDR3 runs to 13 residues. The germline V gene has CDR1 LNHDA and CDR2 SQIVND (reference sequence). Trimming at V came to 5 bases and at J to 4 bases, leaving 5 bases not matched to a gene. CDR3 sequence reads: CASSLKDRYEQYF. The CDR3 DNA sequence: TGTGCCAGTAGTCTAAAGGACAGGTACGAGCAGTACTTC.

The chain uses TRBV18 and TRBJ1-2, with D possibly being TRBD1 (6 bases). Per germline, CDR1 KGHSH and CDR2 LQKENI. The germline V and J ends were trimmed by 3 bases and 2 bases, with 13 bases remaining between them. This CDR3 has 15 residues. CDR3: CASSPSRGQNYGYTF. Here the CDR3 DNA reads TGTGCCAGCTCACCCTCACGCGGACAGAACTATGGCTACACCTTC.

The chain recombines TRBV7-8 with TRBJ2-7, with TRBD2 identical over 7 bases. Losses at the gene ends were 5 bases for V and 3 bases for J; bases not matched to a gene: 1. The germline CDR1 and CDR2 sequences are SGHVS and FQNEAQ. The CDR3 is made up of 12 amino acids. The CDR3 protein is CASSPSGYEQYF. CDR3 DNA: TGTGCCAGCAGCCCTAGCGGCTACGAGCAGTACTTC.

The chain combines TRBV15 with TRBJ1-3; no reliable D call. With 4 bases removed from V and 4 bases from J, the gap between germline ends came to 20 bases. Germline V gene lookup returns CDR1 LNHNV and CDR2 YYDKDF (reference sequence). The CDR3 has 17 amino acids. CDR3 protein: CATSTTPSAALGNTIYF. The CDR3, as DNA: TGTGCCACCAGCACAACCCCATCGGCAGCTCTGGGAAACACCATATATTTT.

The chain recombines TRBV7-9 with TRBJ2-1; 7 bases line up with TRBD2. Germline V gives CDR1 SEHNR, CDR2 FQNEAQ (reference sequence). Trimming took 1 base from V and 8 from J; bases not matched to a gene: 17. The CDR3 runs to 18 residues. The CDR3 bases are TGTGCCAGCAGCTTAGACCGGTCCGTACGCGGGAGTGGTGATGAGCAGTTCTTC. It is translated as CASSLDRSVRGSGDEQFF.

This clone has ten or more counts. This chain links TRBV7-8 with TRBJ1-5; D possibly corresponds to TRBD1 (6 bases). Germline CDR1 is SGHVS and CDR2 is FQNEAQ. Trimming stripped 4 bases from V and 3 bases from J, with 10 bases between. The CDR3 has 14 residues. The CDR3 DNA follows: TGTGCCAGCAGCTCCCGGACAGTCAATCAGCCCCAGCATTTT. Its protein is CASSSRTVNQPQHF.

The gene calls are TRBV6-6 and TRBJ1-2, with D possibly matching TRBD1 (5 bases). The germline gives CDR1 MNHNY, CDR2 SVGAGI (reference sequence). CDR3 length equals 16 residues. V dropped 1 base and J dropped 1 base, with 13 bases sitting between them. CDR3 loop: CASSYWRGTGNYGYTF. The CDR3, as DNA: TGTGCCAGCAGTTACTGGCGGGGCACGGGTAACTATGGCTACACCTTC.

The sample holds a few counts of this clone. The chain employs TRBV30 and TRBJ2-4; D not certain. The CDR3 loop spans 15 amino acids. The V end lost 0 bases, the J end lost 9 bases, and 18 bases lay between the germline ends. CDR1 is GTSNPN, CDR2 SVGIG, per germline (reference sequence). The CDR3, as DNA: TGTGCCTGGAGTGTCGGTAATATCGGCTGGGGCATTCAGTACTTC. Amino acids: CAWSVGNIGWGIQYF.

The J gene is TRBJ1-1, the V gene TRBV6-5; D gene unclear. The CDR3 is 15 amino acids. The V end was cut by 6 bases, the J end by 4 bases, with 18 bases between. CDR1 and CDR2 from the germline V gene are MNHEY and SVGAGI. The CDR3 loop is CASSHSEPGPTEAFF. CDR3 DNA: TGTGCCAGCAGCCACTCGGAACCCGGCCCCACTGAAGCTTTCTTT.

The chain couples TRBV5-1 to TRBJ2-3; D remains ambiguous. The CDR3 covers 13 residues. Germline CDR1 SGHRS, CDR2 YFSETQ. V was pared by 0 bases and J by 4 bases, with 6 bases between. The CDR3 DNA sequence: TGCGCCAGCAGCTTGGTTACTCCAGATACGCAGTATTTT. The encoded protein is CASSLVTPDTQYF.

This clone was detected only a few times. CDR3 DNA sequence: TGTGCCAGCAGTCGGGACTTTAGCTCCTACGAGCAGTACTTC. This translates into CASSRDFSSYEQYF. The chain uses TRBV6-1 and TRBJ2-7; TRBD2 might be the D (6 bases). V was clipped by 5 bases and J by 0 bases, with 11 bases between them. Germline-derived CDR1 and CDR2 are MNHNS and SASEGT. The CDR3 has 14 amino acids.

The CDR3 DNA is TGTGCCAGCAGTTACTCGCGGGCAGGGGATTCACCCCTCCACTTT. Its translation: CASSYSRAGDSPLHF. This chain links TRBV6-5 with TRBJ1-6; D may be TRBD1 (6 bases). Germline-derived CDR1 and CDR2 are MNHEY and SVGAGI. Trimming removed 0 bases at V and 8 bases at J, with 11 bases between. The CDR3 is 15 residues long.

The table lists this clone with a few counts. This sequence joins TRBV2 and TRBJ2-3; 11 bases align to TRBD2. J gave up 6 bases and V 6 bases, and 5 bases lay outside the gene matches. The CDR3 consists of 14 residues. Germline V gene data show CDR1 as SNHLY and CDR2 as FYNNEI. CDR3 loop: CASRQTSGVDTQYF. In DNA, the CDR3 is TGTGCCAGCAGGCAGACTAGCGGGGTGGATACGCAGTATTTT.

The chain combines TRBV7-8 with TRBJ2-7; D not certain. Trimming shortened V by 2 bases and J by 0 bases, and 8 bases separated the two germline ends. The length of the CDR3 is 14 residues. Germline-derived CDR1 and CDR2 are SGHVS and FQNEAQ. The CDR3 protein is CASSLLGFSYEQYF. Written as DNA, the CDR3 is TGTGCCAGCAGCTTATTGGGATTCTCCTACGAGCAGTACTTC. The full variable domain, in which reference TRBV7-8 and TRBJ2-7 provide the parts outside the CDR3, is GAGVSQSPRYKVAKRGQDVALRCDPISGHVSLFWYQQALGQGPEFLTYFQNEAQLDKSGLPSDRFFAERPEGSVSTLKIQRTQQEDSAVYLCASSLLGFSYEQYFGPGTRLTVT.

The rearrangement joins TRBV4-1 to TRBJ1-2; weak D call: TRBD1 (5 bases). The CDR3 is 14 amino acids. The germline V gene encodes CDR1 MGHRA and CDR2 YSYEKL. Trimming took off 1 base at V and 4 bases at J, with 10 bases between the two ends. The CDR3 sequence: CASSQAPGIYGYTF. The CDR3 DNA reads TGCGCCAGCAGCCAAGCCCCAGGGATCTATGGCTACACCTTC.